This TCR beta chain was captured by sequencing in a study of blood T cell repertoires in COVID-19. Germline CDR1 reads SGHVS; CDR2 reads FQNEAQ. The V end lost 1 base, the J end lost 1 base, and 7 bases lay between the germline ends. The CDR3 is 14 amino acids. Sequenced by immunoSEQ multiplex PCR; TCRdb stores in-frame clones only, minus some. The data hold about 410,000 clones, with about nine tenths observed a single time. This chain connects TRBV7-8 to TRBJ1-1; no clear D gene. The specimen was peripheral blood. The clonotype originates from a woman under 40 with active or convalescent COVID-19. This CDR3 is CASSLVAENTEAFF. The CDR3 DNA sequence: TGTGCCAGCAGCTTAGTTGCAGAGAACACTGAAGCTTTCTTT.